This TCR beta chain appears in the sequencing data of a study of T-cell memory formation after mild COVID-19. TCR alpha and TCR beta cDNA libraries carrying sample barcodes and UMIs were produced by 5'RACE using constant-segment primers. Each CDR3 protein is one row after TCRdb ran MiXCR on the 5' RACE reads. This sample has fewer than 250,000 distinct CDR3 sequences, with more than 25% found just once. Sequenced material: PBMCs or a T cell subset sorted from them (not recorded which). The source is an adult woman who had mild COVID-19 (a few samples of this study predate the infection). Cell type and time point are not known.

The CDR3 DNA sequence: TGTGCCAGCAGTTATACTGGTTTGGGCTACACCTTC. Protein: CASSYTGLGYTF. The V call is TRBV6-2 or TRBV6-3, the J call TRBJ1-2; D ambiguous. V was trimmed by 3 bases and J by 8 bases, leaving 10 bases between them. Looked up from germline, CDR1 is MNHEY and CDR2 is SVGEGT. CDR3 length equals 12 residues.